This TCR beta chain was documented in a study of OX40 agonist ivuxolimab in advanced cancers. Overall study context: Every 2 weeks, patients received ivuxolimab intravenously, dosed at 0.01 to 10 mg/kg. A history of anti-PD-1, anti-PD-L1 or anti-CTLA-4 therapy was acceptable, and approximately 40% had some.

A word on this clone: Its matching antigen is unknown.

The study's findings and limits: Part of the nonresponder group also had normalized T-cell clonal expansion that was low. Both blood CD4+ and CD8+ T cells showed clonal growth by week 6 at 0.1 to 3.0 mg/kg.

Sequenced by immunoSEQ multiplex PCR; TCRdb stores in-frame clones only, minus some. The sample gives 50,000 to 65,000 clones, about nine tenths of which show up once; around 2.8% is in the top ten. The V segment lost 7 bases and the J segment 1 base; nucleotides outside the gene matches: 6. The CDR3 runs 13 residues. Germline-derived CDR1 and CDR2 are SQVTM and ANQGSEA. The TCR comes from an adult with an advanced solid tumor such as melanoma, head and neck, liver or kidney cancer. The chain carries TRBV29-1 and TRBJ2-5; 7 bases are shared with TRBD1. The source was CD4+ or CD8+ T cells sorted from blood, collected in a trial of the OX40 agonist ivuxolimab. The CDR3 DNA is TGCAGCGGAGACGGGACAGCCCAAGAGACCCAGTACTTC. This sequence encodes CSGDGTAQETQYF. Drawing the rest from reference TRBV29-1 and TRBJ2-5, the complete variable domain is SAVISQKPSRDICQRGTSLTIQCQVDSQVTMMFWYRQQPGQSLTLIATANQGSEATYESGFVIDKFPISRPNLTFSTLTVSNMSPEDSSIYLCSGDGTAQETQYFGPGTRLLVL.